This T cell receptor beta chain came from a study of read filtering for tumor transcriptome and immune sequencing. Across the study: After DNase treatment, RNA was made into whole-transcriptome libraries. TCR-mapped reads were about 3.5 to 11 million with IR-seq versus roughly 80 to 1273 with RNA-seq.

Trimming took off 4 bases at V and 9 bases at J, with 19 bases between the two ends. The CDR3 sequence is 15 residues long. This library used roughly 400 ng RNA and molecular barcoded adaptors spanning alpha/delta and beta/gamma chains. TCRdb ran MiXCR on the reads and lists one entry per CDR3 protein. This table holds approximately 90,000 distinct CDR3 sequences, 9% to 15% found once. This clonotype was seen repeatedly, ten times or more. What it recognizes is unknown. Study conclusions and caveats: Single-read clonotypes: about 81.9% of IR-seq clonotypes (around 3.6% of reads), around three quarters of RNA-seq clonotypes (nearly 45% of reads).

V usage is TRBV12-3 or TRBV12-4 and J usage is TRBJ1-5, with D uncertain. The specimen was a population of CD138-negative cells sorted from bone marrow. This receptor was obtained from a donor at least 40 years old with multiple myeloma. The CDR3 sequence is CASSSPGAGIMPQHF. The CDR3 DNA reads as TGTGCCAGCAGTTCCCCCGGTGCCGGGATCATGCCCCAGCATTTT.